This entry lists 3 T cell receptor beta chains sequenced from one sample in a study of tumor and adjacent non-tumor tissue in lung cancer. No cell sorting was done before RNA was extracted from the tissue. A modified ARM-PCR protocol with three rounds of nested PCR amplified TCRbeta. TCRdb reanalysed the multiplex PCR reads using MiXCR and keeps one entry per CDR3 protein. The data hold approximately 150,000 distinct CDR3 sequences, with around 67% observed a single time. Sequenced sample: lung tumor tissue. The receptors shown here come from a man in his fifties or sixties with small cell lung cancer.

Details on this clonotype: Since no conserved phenylalanine or tryptophan closes the CDR3, a read error is the likely cause. The chain has TRBV28 and TRBJ2-1; TRBD1 matches at 10 bases. The CDR3 runs 17 residues. Germline CDR1 reads MDHEN; CDR2 reads SYDVKM. DNA for the CDR3: TGTACCAGCAGTCCGGTGTTTGGGACAGGGGCCTACAATGAGCAGTTCATC. This translates into CTSSPVFGTGAYNEQFI.

As for this clonotype: This CDR3 is missing its conserved last phenylalanine or tryptophan, likely due to a read error. The chain joins TRBV11-1 to TRBJ1-3; D unresolved. V lost 5 bases, J lost 0 bases, and 11 bases lay in between. The germline V gene encodes CDR1 SGHAT and CDR2 FQDESV (reference sequence). CDR3 length equals 15 residues. The DNA for the CDR3 is TGTGCCAGCAGCGTACAGACTTTCTCTGGAAACACCATATATTCT. Protein sequence: CASSVQTFSGNTIYS.

For this clonotype: Compared with germline, one end of the junction differs, possibly owing to a read error. The chain joins TRBV11-2 to TRBJ2-5, with 8 bases identical to TRBD2. CDR1 and CDR2 (germline): SGHAT, FQNNGV. The CDR3 runs 13 residues. CDR3 region: CASSYRGGETQYF. The CDR3 nucleotides are TGTGCCAGTAGCTACCGGGGGGGAGAGACCCAGTACTTC.